The clone carrying this T cell receptor beta chain was picked up many times. Its specificity is unknown. These data are taken from a study of CD8 T cells in ankylosing spondylitis. One entry per CDR3 protein, called by TCRdb with MiXCR from the 5' RACE reads. The repertoire includes approximately 150,000 distinct CDR3 sequences, approximately 32% of them detected once, and 4.5% to 6% sits in the top ten. Study results and caveats: There was a TCR beta motif, made of several highly homologous variants, that appeared characteristic of ankylosing spondylitis blood. It was reported that disease-linked clones were significantly enriched in matched ankylosing spondylitis synovial fluid.

With 5 bases clipped from V and 4 bases from J, the junction kept 7 bases outside the gene matches. The CDR3 has 14 amino acids. In germline, CDR1 is SNHLY, CDR2 FYNNEI. Sequenced input: synovial fluid, either unsorted or a sorted T cell fraction (not recorded which). The V and J genes are TRBV2 and TRBJ2-7, with 8 bases fitting TRBD2. The receptor comes from a male donor with ankylosing spondylitis. In DNA form, the CDR3 reads TGTGCCAGCAGTTCCGGGACTAGAGGGTACGAGCAGTACTTC. Protein: CASSSGTRGYEQYF.